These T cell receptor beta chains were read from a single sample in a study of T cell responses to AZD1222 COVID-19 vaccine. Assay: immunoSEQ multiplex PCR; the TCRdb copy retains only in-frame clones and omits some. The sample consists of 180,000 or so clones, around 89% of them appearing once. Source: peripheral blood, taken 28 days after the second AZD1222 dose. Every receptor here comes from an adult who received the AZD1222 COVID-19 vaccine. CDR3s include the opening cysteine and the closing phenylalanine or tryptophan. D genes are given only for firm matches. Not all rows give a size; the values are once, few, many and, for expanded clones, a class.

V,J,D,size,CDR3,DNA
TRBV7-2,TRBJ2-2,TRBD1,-,CASSRDRARGGELFF,TGTGCCAGCAGCCGGGACAGGGCGCGTGGCGGGGAGCTGTTTTTT
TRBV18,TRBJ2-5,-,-,CASSPKETQYF,TGTGCCAGCTCACCTAAAGAGACCCAGTACTTC
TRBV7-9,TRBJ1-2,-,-,CASSPSRQDGPNTF,TGTGCCAGCAGCCCCAGTAGACAGGACGGCCCTAACACCTTC
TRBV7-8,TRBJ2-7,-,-,CASSPSSLIYEQYF,TGTGCCAGCAGCCCTTCTAGCTTAATCTACGAGCAGTACTTC
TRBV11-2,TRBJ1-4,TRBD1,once,CASSPWGQGKNEKLFF,TGTGCCAGCAGCCCTTGGGGACAGGGGAAAAATGAAAAACTGTTTTTT
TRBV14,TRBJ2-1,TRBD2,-,CASSPDRGLAGNYNEQFF,TGTGCCAGCAGCCCAGACAGGGGACTAGCGGGAAACTACAATGAGCAGTTCTTC
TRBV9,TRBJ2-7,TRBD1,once,CASSFGQAGEQYF,TGTGCCAGCAGCTTCGGACAGGCGGGCGAGCAGTACTTC
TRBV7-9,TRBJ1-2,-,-,CASSSRRGYGYTF,TGTGCCAGCAGCTCACGCCGGGGCTATGGCTACACCTTC
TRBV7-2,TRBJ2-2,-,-,CASSLAGGNTGELFF,TGTGCCAGCAGCTTAGCGGGTGGGAACACCGGGGAGCTGTTTTTT
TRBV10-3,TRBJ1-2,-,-,CAISESGGAGYGYTF,TGTGCCATCAGTGAGTCTGGGGGGGCCGGCTATGGCTACACCTTC
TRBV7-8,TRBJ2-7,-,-,CASSSNYEQYF,TGTGCCAGCAGCTCAAACTACGAGCAGTACTTC
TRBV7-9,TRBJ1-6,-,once,CASSSDRPTYNSPLHF,TGTGCCAGCAGCTCGGACAGACCAACCTATAATTCACCCCTCCACTTT
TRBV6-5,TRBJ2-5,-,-,CASSYSRTLGETQYF,TGTGCCAGCAGTTACTCCCGGACTCTTGGGGAGACCCAGTACTTC
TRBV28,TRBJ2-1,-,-,CASSLINQNYEQFF,TGTGCCAGCAGTTTAATAAACCAGAACTATGAGCAGTTCTTC
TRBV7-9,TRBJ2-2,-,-,CASSLGHLNTGELFF,TGTGCCAGCAGCTTAGGACACCTGAACACCGGGGAGCTGTTTTTT
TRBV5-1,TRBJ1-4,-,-,CASSLDGTGKLFF,TGCGCCAGCAGCCTAGACGGGACGGGAAAACTGTTTTTT
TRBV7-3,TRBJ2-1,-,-,CASSSRGVPYNEQFF,TGTGCCAGCAGCTCCAGGGGGGTCCCCTACAATGAGCAGTTCTTC
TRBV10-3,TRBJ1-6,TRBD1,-,CATTTGKDSPLHF,TGTGCCACCACGACAGGGAAGGATTCACCCCTCCACTTT
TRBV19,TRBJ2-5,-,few,CASSIGGEETQYF,TGTGCCAGTAGTATAGGAGGGGAAGAGACCCAGTACTTC
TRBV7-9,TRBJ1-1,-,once,CASSLAVGGEDTEAFF,TGTGCCAGCAGCCTAGCGGTGGGGGGCGAGGACACTGAAGCTTTCTTT
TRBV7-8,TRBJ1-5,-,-,CASSDDKYNQPQHF,TGTGCCAGCAGTGATGACAAGTACAATCAGCCCCAGCATTTT
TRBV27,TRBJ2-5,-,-,CASSLSAGMAETQYF,TGTGCCAGCAGTTTGTCCGCCGGGATGGCGGAGACCCAGTACTTC
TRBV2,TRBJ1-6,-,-,CASNAEGLSYNSPLHF,TGTGCCAGCAACGCGGAGGGGCTATCATATAATTCACCCCTCCACTTT
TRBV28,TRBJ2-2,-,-,CASSLAGPDPRTGELFF,TGTGCCAGCAGTTTAGCAGGGCCCGACCCACGCACCGGGGAGCTGTTTTTT
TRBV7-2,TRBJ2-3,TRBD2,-,CASVLLAGVGDTQYF,TGTGCCAGCGTCCTCCTAGCGGGAGTAGGAGATACGCAGTATTTT
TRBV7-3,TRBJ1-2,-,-,CASSPTRGAGYGYTF,TGTGCCAGCAGCCCGACCCGGGGGGCCGGCTATGGCTACACCTTC
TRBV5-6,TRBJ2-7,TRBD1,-,CASSLSGTGGYEQYF,TGTGCCAGCAGCTTGTCAGGGACAGGGGGATACGAGCAGTACTTC
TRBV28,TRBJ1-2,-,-,CASSLSGNRGYTF,TGTGCCAGCAGTTTGTCCGGAAACAGGGGCTACACCTTC
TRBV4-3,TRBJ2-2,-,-,CASSQGNSGELFF,TGCGCCAGCAGCCAGGGTAATAGCGGGGAGCTGTTTTTT
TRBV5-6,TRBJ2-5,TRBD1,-,CASRAGGTDMDF,TGTGCCAGCAGAGCCGGTGGGACAGATATGGACTTC
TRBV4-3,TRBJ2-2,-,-,CASSQGDTNTGELFF,TGCGCCAGCAGCCAGGGCGATACGAACACCGGGGAGCTGTTTTTT
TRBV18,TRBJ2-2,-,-,CASSPALAATGELFF,TGTGCCAGCTCACCCGCCTTGGCAGCCACCGGGGAGCTGTTTTTT
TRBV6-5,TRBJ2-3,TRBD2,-,CASSYRLADTDTQYF,TGTGCCAGCAGTTATCGTCTAGCGGACACAGATACGCAGTATTTT
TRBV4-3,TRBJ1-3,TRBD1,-,CASSLDRVSPGNTIYF,TGCGCCAGCAGCCTAGACAGGGTGAGTCCTGGAAACACCATATATTTT
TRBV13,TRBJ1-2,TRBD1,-,CASSLMEGAGYTF,TGTGCCAGCAGCTTGATGGAGGGGGCAGGCTACACCTTC
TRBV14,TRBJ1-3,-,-,CASSLQGSGGNTIYF,TGTGCCAGCAGCCTACAGGGTTCGGGTGGAAACACCATATATTTT
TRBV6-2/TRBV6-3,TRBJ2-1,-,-,CASSYTEVRIYEQFF,TGTGCCAGCAGTTACACCGAGGTCAGGATTTATGAGCAGTTCTTC
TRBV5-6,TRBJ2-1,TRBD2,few,CASSLQLAGGSYNEQFF,TGTGCCAGCAGCTTGCAACTAGCGGGAGGCTCCTACAATGAGCAGTTCTTC
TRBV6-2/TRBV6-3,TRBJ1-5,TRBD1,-,CASSSSLTGANQPQHF,TGTGCCAGCAGTTCTTCACTGACAGGGGCAAATCAGCCCCAGCATTTT
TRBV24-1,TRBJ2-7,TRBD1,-,CATSETGTGGHEQYF,TGTGCCACCAGTGAGACCGGGACAGGGGGCCACGAGCAGTACTTC
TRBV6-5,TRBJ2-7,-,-,CASSYSSGLSYEQYF,TGTGCCAGCAGTTACTCATCGGGCCTCTCCTACGAGCAGTACTTC
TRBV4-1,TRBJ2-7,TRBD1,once,CASSQEGWQGAYEQYF,TGCGCCAGCAGCCAAGAAGGGTGGCAGGGGGCCTACGAGCAGTACTTC
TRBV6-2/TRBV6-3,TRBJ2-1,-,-,CASSSYAGWGEQFF,TGTGCCAGCAGCTCTTACGCGGGTTGGGGTGAGCAGTTCTTC
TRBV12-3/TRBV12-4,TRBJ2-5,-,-,CASSRQNEETQYF,TGTGCCAGCAGCCGACAGAACGAAGAGACCCAGTACTTC
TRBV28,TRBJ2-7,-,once,CASRGMGESSYEQYF,TGTGCCAGCAGGGGAATGGGGGAGAGCTCCTACGAGCAGTACTTC
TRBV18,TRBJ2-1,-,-,CASSGDPAHRNEQFF,TGTGCCAGCTCAGGGGACCCGGCCCATCGGAATGAGCAGTTCTTC
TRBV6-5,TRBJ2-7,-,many,CASTRGRAKDEQYF,TGTGCCAGCACTAGGGGCAGGGCGAAAGACGAGCAGTACTTC
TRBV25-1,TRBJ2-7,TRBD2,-,CASSGTSGGIYEQYF,TGTGCCAGCAGTGGGACTAGCGGGGGTATCTACGAGCAGTACTTC
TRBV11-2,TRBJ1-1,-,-,CASSWGANTEAFF,TGTGCCAGCAGTTGGGGGGCAAACACTGAAGCTTTCTTT
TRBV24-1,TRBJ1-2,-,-,CATSDFTANYGYTF,TGTGCCACCAGTGATTTTACAGCTAACTATGGCTACACCTTC
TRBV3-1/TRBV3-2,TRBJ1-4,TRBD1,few,CASSPGQLNEKLFF,TGTGCCAGCAGCCCGGGACAGCTTAATGAAAAACTGTTTTTT
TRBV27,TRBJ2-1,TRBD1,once,CASSSGTGARNEQFF,TGTGCCAGCAGCTCCGGGACAGGGGCGCGGAATGAGCAGTTCTTC
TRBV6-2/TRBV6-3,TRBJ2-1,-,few,CASSYSGFGRQPRNEQFF,TGTGCCAGCAGTTACTCGGGTTTTGGCCGACAGCCCCGGAATGAGCAGTTCTTC
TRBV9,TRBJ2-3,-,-,CASSVGLGLSTDTQYF,TGTGCCAGCAGCGTAGGCCTAGGACTAAGCACAGATACGCAGTATTTT
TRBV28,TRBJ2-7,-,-,CASSRDARHTYEQYF,TGTGCCAGCAGTCGAGACGCTAGACATACCTACGAGCAGTACTTC
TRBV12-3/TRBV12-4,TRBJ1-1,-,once,CASTGLNTEAFF,TGTGCCAGCACTGGGCTGAACACTGAAGCTTTCTTT
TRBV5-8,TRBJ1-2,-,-,CASSYSSGTGYGYTF,TGTGCCAGCAGCTATTCCTCCGGGACGGGTTATGGCTACACCTTC
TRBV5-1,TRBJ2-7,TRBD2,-,CASSLSGRADEQYF,TGCGCCAGCAGCCTTAGCGGGAGGGCCGACGAGCAGTACTTC
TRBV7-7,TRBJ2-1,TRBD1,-,CASSPRTGRNNEQFF,TGTGCTAGCAGCCCTAGGACAGGGAGGAATAATGAGCAGTTCTTC
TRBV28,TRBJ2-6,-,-,CASSPGGSGANVLTF,TGTGCCAGCAGTCCTGGGGGTTCTGGGGCCAACGTCCTGACTTTC